One and the same sample provided the 32 T cell receptor beta chains below, sequenced in a study of OX40 agonist ivuxolimab in advanced cancers. Sequencing used immunoSEQ multiplex PCR; TCRdb keeps in-frame clones, though not all of them. The repertoire holds around 60,000 clones, with 75% to 95% as singletons. The source was CD4+ or CD8+ T cells sorted from blood, collected in a trial of the OX40 agonist ivuxolimab. The receptors here all came from an adult with an advanced solid tumor such as melanoma, head and neck, liver or kidney cancer.

The V gene is TRBV19, the J gene TRBJ2-5; the match to TRBD2 covers 11 bases. This CDR3 spans 15 amino acids. The germline V gene has CDR1 LNHDA and CDR2 SQIVND (reference sequence). Losses at the gene ends were 5 bases for V and 0 bases for J; bases not matched to a gene: 2. The CDR3 here is CASSLGLADQETQYF. For the CDR3, the DNA is TGTGCCAGTAGTCTGGGACTAGCGGACCAAGAGACCCAGTACTTC. Full variable domain (remainder filled in from reference TRBV19 and TRBJ2-5): DGGITQSPKYLFRKEGQNVTLSCEQNLNHDAMYWYRQDPGQGLRLIYYSQIVNDFQKGDIAEGYSVSREKKESFPLTVTSAQKNPTAFYLCASSLGLADQETQYFGPGTRLLVL.

The gene calls are TRBV7-9 and TRBJ2-7; D might be TRBD1 (6 bases). Germline-derived CDR1 and CDR2 are SEHNR and FQNEAQ (reference sequence). The CDR3 sequence is 15 residues long. Trimming left V 0 bases short and J 0 bases short, with 9 bases between. This CDR3 is CASSLAGHNSYEQYF. The CDR3, as DNA: TGTGCCAGCAGCTTAGCGGGACACAACTCCTACGAGCAGTACTTC. Complete variable domain (other parts from reference TRBV7-9 and TRBJ2-7): DTGVSQNPRHKITKRGQNVTFRCDPISEHNRLYWYRQTLGQGPEFLTYFQNEAQLEKSRLLSDRFSAERPKGSFSTLEIQRTEQGDSAMYLCASSLAGHNSYEQYFGPGTRLTVT.

This chain connects TRBV19 to TRBJ2-7; 9 bases are shared with TRBD1. CDR1 is LNHDA, CDR2 SQIVND, per germline (reference sequence). V shed 6 bases, J shed 1 base, and the junction held 13 bases outside the gene matches. CDR3 length equals 17 residues. The CDR3 reads CASSRAVRTGASYEQYF. CDR3 DNA sequence: TGTGCCAGTAGCAGGGCGGTGCGGACAGGGGCTTCCTACGAGCAGTACTTC.

J is TRBJ2-1 and V is TRBV9; maybe TRBD2 (5 bases). The V end was cut by 2 bases, the J end by 4 bases, with 13 bases between. The CDR3 contains 15 residues. Germline-derived CDR1 and CDR2 are SGDLS and YYNGEE. The chain's CDR3 is CASSVGLPNYNEQFF. In DNA, the CDR3 is TGTGCCAGCAGCGTTGGACTGCCTAATTACAATGAGCAGTTCTTC.

This clone has just one count. This rearrangement joins TRBV11-2 to TRBJ2-7, with 7 bases aligning to TRBD2. CDR3 length equals 16 residues. Germline V gene data show CDR1 as SGHAT and CDR2 as FQNNGV. J was trimmed by 5 bases and V by 0 bases; bases with no gene match: 10. CDR3 residues: CASSLDWGGAKNEQYF. The DNA for the CDR3 is TGTGCCAGCAGCTTAGATTGGGGAGGGGCTAAGAACGAGCAGTACTTC. Variable domain in full (rest from reference TRBV11-2 and TRBJ2-7): EAGVAQSPRYKIIEKRQSVAFWCNPISGHATLYWYQQILGQGPKLLIQFQNNGVVDDSQLPKDRFSAERLKGVDSTLKIQPAKLEDSAVYLCASSLDWGGAKNEQYFGPGTRLTVT.

The genes are TRBV2 and TRBJ1-4; 7 positions match TRBD1. V lost 3 bases to trimming and J lost 7 bases; unmatched junction nucleotides: 8. CDR3 length: 15 amino acids. Germline loops: CDR1 SNHLY, CDR2 FYNNEI. The CDR3 here is CASSDIQGWGEKLFF. The CDR3 region has the DNA TGTGCCAGCAGTGATATACAGGGGTGGGGTGAAAAACTGTTTTTT. The entire variable domain, with the rest obtained from reference TRBV2 and TRBJ1-4, is as follows: EPEVTQTPSHQVTQMGQEVILRCVPISNHLYFYWYRQILGQKVEFLVSFYNNEISEKSEIFDDQFSVERPDGSNFTLKIRSTKLEDSAMYFCASSDIQGWGEKLFFGSGTQLSVL.

The rearrangement uses TRBV18 and TRBJ1-2, with TRBD1 as a possible D gene (5 bases). Trimming shortened V by 3 bases and J by 0 bases, and 14 bases separated the two germline ends. This CDR3 contains 16 residues. Germline CDR1 reads KGHSH; CDR2 reads LQKENI. The CDR3: CASSPEEQGANYGYTF. Here the CDR3 DNA reads TGTGCCAGCTCACCGGAGGAGCAGGGAGCTAACTATGGCTACACCTTC. The variable domain in full, completed from reference TRBV18 and TRBJ1-2, reads NAGVMQNPRHLVRRRGQEARLRCSPMKGHSHVYWYRQLPEEGLKFMVYLQKENIIDESGMPKERFSAEFPKEGPSILRIQQVVRGDSAAYFCASSPEEQGANYGYTFGSGTRLTVV.

The chain uses TRBV14 and TRBJ2-5; the D gene is possibly TRBD1 (6 bases). CDR3 length: 17 residues. V lost 1 base and J lost 7, with 22 bases in between. Germline V gene lookup returns CDR1 SGHDN and CDR2 FVKESK. The CDR3 sequence: CASSQASGVRGSRTQYF. Written as DNA, the CDR3 is TGTGCCAGCAGCCAAGCGTCGGGCGTCAGGGGTTCACGGACCCAGTACTTC.

This clone was detected once. This sequence joins TRBV7-9 and TRBJ2-1; D is undetermined. The CDR3 contains 16 residues. The germline V and J ends were trimmed by 5 bases and 1 base, with 15 bases remaining between them. Germline values: CDR1 SEHNR, CDR2 FQNEAQ (reference sequence). The CDR3 region has the DNA TGTGCCAGCAGCCGCCTTCAGGCCGTTTCCTACAATGAGCAGTTCTTC. This gives the protein CASSRLQAVSYNEQFF.

The V gene is TRBV7-8, the J gene TRBJ2-7; D perhaps matches TRBD2 (5 bases). CDR3 length: 12 amino acids. The germline V and J ends were trimmed by 2 bases and 12 bases, with 14 bases remaining between them. CDR1 and CDR2 from the germline V gene are SGHVS and FQNEAQ. This chain's CDR3 is CASSLHLGATYF. For the CDR3, the DNA is TGTGCCAGCAGCTTACATTTGGGAGCCACGTACTTC.

The V gene is TRBV6-5, the J gene TRBJ1-1, with no clear D. The ends were cut back, 5 bases at V and 1 base at J, with 8 bases in the middle. Germline loops: CDR1 MNHEY, CDR2 SVGAGI. CDR3 length: 13 residues. The chain's CDR3 is CASSRHKNTEAFF. For the CDR3, the DNA is TGTGCCAGCAGTCGCCACAAGAACACTGAAGCTTTCTTT.

The chain links TRBV4-2 to TRBJ2-5, with TRBD2 matching 12 bases. V lost 0 bases and J lost 5; bases outside the gene matches: 7. There are 17 residues in the CDR3. Per the germline V gene, CDR1 is LGHNA and CDR2 is YNFKEQ. As DNA, the CDR3 is TGTGCCAGCAGCCAAGATCTAGCGGGAGGGCCCAGGGAGACCCAGTACTTC. This translates into CASSQDLAGGPRETQYF.

CDR3 in amino acids: CASTEGVASYEQYF. The CDR3 DNA reads as TGTGCCAGTACCGAGGGGGTTGCGTCCTACGAGCAGTACTTC. The chain links TRBV19 to TRBJ2-7; D perhaps matches TRBD1 (6 bases). V gave up 7 bases and J gave up 1 base, with 14 bases separating them. The CDR3 runs to 14 residues. CDR1 LNHDA and CDR2 SQIVND come from the germline V gene (reference sequence).

This rearrangement joins TRBV14 to TRBJ2-2; 8 bases map to TRBD1. The CDR3 sequence is 15 residues long. Germline CDR1 and CDR2: SGHDN and FVKESK. J gave up 4 bases and V 5 bases, and 6 bases lay outside the gene matches. This chain's CDR3 is CASSATQGVTGELFF. CDR3 nucleotide sequence: TGTGCCAGCAGCGCAACACAGGGGGTCACCGGGGAGCTGTTTTTT.

V and J are TRBV10-3 and TRBJ1-2; 9 bases agree with TRBD1. The CDR3 contains 17 residues. The germline gives CDR1 ENHRY, CDR2 SYGVKD. V shed 6 bases, J shed 0 bases, and the junction held 11 bases outside the gene matches. CDR3 loop: CAIRGDREEQANYGYTF. DNA of the CDR3: TGTGCCATCAGGGGGGACAGGGAGGAGCAAGCTAACTATGGCTACACCTTC.

V gene TRBV18 combines with J gene TRBJ2-5; tentatively, D is TRBD2 (6 bases). The CDR3 has 15 residues. Trimming shortened V by 3 bases and J by 5 bases, and 16 bases separated the two germline ends. Germline V CDR1 and CDR2: KGHSH, LQKENI. CDR3 loop: CASSPVQGTRETQYF. CDR3 coding DNA: TGTGCCAGCTCACCGGTACAAGGGACTCGCGAGACCCAGTACTTC.

The genes are TRBV19 and TRBJ2-7; 7 bases are a match to TRBD1. The trim removed 4 bases at V and 4 bases at J, leaving 10 bases unmatched. Germline V lookup: CDR1 LNHDA, CDR2 SQIVND (reference sequence). The CDR3 extends over 15 amino acids. For the CDR3, the DNA is TGTGCCAGTAGTACAAAACAGGGGTTGCGGTACGAGCAGTACTTC. Its translation: CASSTKQGLRYEQYF.

The rearrangement links TRBV7-8 to TRBJ2-7, with D tentatively TRBD1 or TRBD2 (5 bases each). CDR1 is SGHVS and CDR2 is FQNEAQ in the germline V gene. V was cut by 3 bases and J by 1 base, with 10 bases left in between. CDR3 length equals 14 residues. CDR3 loop: CASSFRDGSYEQYF. The CDR3 region has the DNA TGTGCCAGCAGCTTCCGGGACGGTTCCTACGAGCAGTACTTC.

This clone was counted a few times. The chain combines TRBV18 with TRBJ2-7; D remains ambiguous. Looked up from germline, CDR1 is KGHSH and CDR2 is LQKENI. The length of the CDR3 is 14 residues. V dropped 3 bases and J dropped 2 bases, with 11 bases sitting between them. The CDR3 nucleotides read TGTGCCAGCTCACCTAACTACCCAACCTACGAGCAGTACTTC. It translates to CASSPNYPTYEQYF.

V is TRBV4-2 and J is TRBJ2-7, with 11 positions matching TRBD2. This CDR3 spans 17 amino acids. The J segment lost 4 bases and the V segment lost 2 bases, leaving 10 bases of the junction unmatched. Per the germline V gene, CDR1 is LGHNA and CDR2 is YNFKEQ. CDR3 sequence: CASSQITGLAGGYEQYF. CDR3 nucleotides: TGTGCCAGCAGCCAAATAACGGGGCTAGCGGGAGGTTACGAGCAGTACTTC.

The V call is TRBV6-1, the J call TRBJ1-2; TRBD1 agrees at 8 bases. After removal of 3 bases from V and 5 bases from J, the junction contained 8 bases not matched to a gene. CDR1 is MNHNS, CDR2 SASEGT, per germline. This CDR3 has 15 residues. CDR3 residues: CASSDPAGGRYGYTF. The CDR3 coding sequence is TGTGCCAGCAGTGATCCGGCAGGGGGCAGGTATGGCTACACCTTC.

The chain joins TRBV29-1 to TRBJ1-5, with 10 bases lining up with TRBD1. Germline CDR1 SQVTM, CDR2 ANQGSEA. This CDR3 contains 14 residues. The V segment lost 4 bases and the J segment 0 bases; nucleotides outside the gene matches: 0. The CDR3 spells CSVGDRGSNQPQHF. As DNA, the CDR3 is TGCAGCGTTGGGGACAGGGGTAGCAATCAGCCCCAGCATTTT.

The CDR3 region has the DNA TGCGCCAGCAGCCCCCCCGGGGGGATGAACACTGAAGCTTTCTTT. As protein: CASSPPGGMNTEAFF. The chain recombines TRBV5-1 with TRBJ1-1; tentatively, D is TRBD1 (5 bases). There are 15 residues in the CDR3. Germline CDR1 is SGHRS and CDR2 is YFSETQ. Trimming stripped 4 bases from V and 0 bases from J, with 13 bases between.

The chain couples TRBV27 to TRBJ1-1, with D unresolved. Germline V gene data show CDR1 as MNHEY and CDR2 as SMNVEV (reference sequence). The ends were cut back, 6 bases at V and 1 base at J, with 9 bases in the middle. This CDR3 is built from 13 residues. The CDR3 bases are TGTGCCAGCAGCGCACAGCGGAACACTGAAGCTTTCTTT. Translation gives CASSAQRNTEAFF.

CDR3 bases: TGCGCCAGCAGCTTGGGAGATAACACAGATACGCAGTATTTT. It translates to CASSLGDNTDTQYF. This chain joins TRBV5-1 and TRBJ2-3, with D uncertain. This CDR3 region has 14 residues. Trimming stripped 0 bases from V and 2 bases from J, with 7 bases between. Germline loops: CDR1 SGHRS, CDR2 YFSETQ.

This clone was counted once. The rearrangement links TRBV10-3 to TRBJ2-7, with D possibly being TRBD2 (5 bases). Germline CDR1 ENHRY, CDR2 SYGVKD. The CDR3 has 14 amino acids. V was clipped by 0 bases and J by 0 bases, with 6 bases between them. The CDR3 reads CAISESGDSYEQYF. The DNA of the CDR3 is TGTGCCATCAGTGAGTCCGGGGACTCCTACGAGCAGTACTTC.

The chain has TRBV5-1 and TRBJ2-3, with 14 bases matching TRBD2. The V gene end was trimmed by 4 bases and the J gene end by 5 bases; junction bases not matched to a gene: 9. The germline gives CDR1 SGHRS, CDR2 YFSETQ. The CDR3 runs 17 residues. The CDR3 sequence is CASSVGTSGSIGDTQYF. Written as DNA, the CDR3 is TGCGCCAGCAGCGTCGGGACTAGCGGGAGCATTGGAGATACGCAGTATTTT. Complete variable domain (other parts from reference TRBV5-1 and TRBJ2-3): KAGVTQTPRYLIKTRGQQVTLSCSPISGHRSVSWYQQTPGQGLQFLFEYFSETQRNKGNFPGRFSGRQFSNSRSEMNVSTLELGDSALYLCASSVGTSGSIGDTQYFGPGTRLTVL.

The CDR3 loop reads CASSPPGLGPPYNEQFF. The DNA for the CDR3 is TGTGCCAGCTCACCACCGGGCCTTGGCCCACCTTACAATGAGCAGTTCTTC. The chain joins TRBV18 to TRBJ2-1; D call uncertain. The V and J ends lost 0 bases and 4 bases respectively, with 16 bases between them. The CDR3 is 17 residues long. The V gene's germline CDR1 is KGHSH and CDR2 LQKENI.

The gene calls are TRBV7-2 and TRBJ2-4, with 11 bases fitting TRBD2. This CDR3 region has 17 residues. V lost 5 bases and J lost 2; bases outside the gene matches: 8. The V gene's germline CDR1 is SGHTA and CDR2 FQGNSA. This CDR3 is CASSPTSGRITKNIQYF. The CDR3 DNA follows: TGTGCCAGCAGCCCAACTAGCGGGAGAATAACCAAAAACATTCAGTACTTC.

The rearrangement uses TRBV29-1 and TRBJ1-1; D perhaps matches TRBD1 (5 bases). Trimming left V 2 bases short and J 1 base short, with 8 bases between. There are 13 residues in the CDR3. In germline, CDR1 is SQVTM, CDR2 ANQGSEA. The CDR3, as DNA: TGCAGCGTTGAACGGGGCTGGAACACTGAAGCTTTCTTT. Its translation: CSVERGWNTEAFF. Full variable domain (outside the CDR3, taken from reference TRBV29-1 and TRBJ1-1): SAVISQKPSRDICQRGTSLTIQCQVDSQVTMMFWYRQQPGQSLTLIATANQGSEATYESGFVIDKFPISRPNLTFSTLTVSNMSPEDSSIYLCSVERGWNTEAFFGQGTRLTVV.

V gene TRBV10-2 combines with J gene TRBJ1-1; TRBD1 matches 9 bases. Per the germline V gene, CDR1 is WSHSY and CDR2 is SAAADI. The V and J ends lost 3 bases and 9 bases, in that order; junction bases with no gene match: 14. The CDR3 loop spans 16 amino acids. The CDR3 DNA reads TGCGCCAGCAGTGATATTGGGGGGGACAGGGCTGGTCAAGCTTTCTTT. This codes for CASSDIGGDRAGQAFF.

This chain uses TRBV18 with TRBJ2-2, with 11 bases lining up with TRBD2. The V gene end was trimmed by 6 bases and the J gene end by 3 bases; junction bases not matched to a gene: 12. This CDR3 has 18 amino acids. Germline CDR1 and CDR2: KGHSH and LQKENI. CDR3 residues: CASSPRLAGGPDTGELFF. In nucleotides, the CDR3 is TGTGCCAGCTCTCCGAGGCTAGCGGGAGGTCCGGACACCGGGGAGCTGTTTTTT. The full variable domain, completed using reference TRBV18 and TRBJ2-2, is NAGVMQNPRHLVRRRGQEARLRCSPMKGHSHVYWYRQLPEEGLKFMVYLQKENIIDESGMPKERFSAEFPKEGPSILRIQQVVRGDSAAYFCASSPRLAGGPDTGELFFGEGSRLTVL.